A selection of T cell receptor beta chains follows, all from one sample in a study of T-cell reconstitution after alpha-beta-depleted transplantation in children. MiXCR, applied by TCRdb to the PCR reads, yields one record per CDR3 protein. The sample has over 90,000 distinct CDR3 sequences; 4.5% to 7.5% are singletons. The sequencing used PBMCs, mostly from graft donor cells, collected 60 days after TCRalphabeta/CD19-depleted stem cell transplant. These receptors came from a female patient aged 2 to 10 who had a stem cell transplant for Fanconi anemia, so the T cells may come from the graft donor. Each CDR3 is given without its conserved first and last residue.

V gene,J gene,CDR3 protein
TRBV12-3/TRBV12-4,TRBJ2-7,ASSLALAGRNEQY
TRBV29-1,TRBJ1-4,SVEPDGGKLF
TRBV6-2/TRBV6-3,TRBJ2-7,ASSYLDYEQY
TRBV29-1,TRBJ1-2,SVAGRGSNYGYT
TRBV5-1,TRBJ2-1,ASSSGAQSSYNEQF
TRBV6-5,TRBJ2-1,ASSRSGGASNEQF
TRBV5-5,TRBJ1-5,ASSSGTGANQPQH
TRBV4-2,TRBJ2-7,ASSQEGGQGYEQY
TRBV29-1,TRBJ1-1,SAVRGTTEAF
TRBV7-3,TRBJ2-3,ASSLNSGTDTQY
TRBV10-3,TRBJ2-7,AISEKASGASYEQY
TRBV10-3,TRBJ2-7,AISERTGGYEQY
TRBV9,TRBJ2-7,ASSVGGDARAYEQY
TRBV5-1,TRBJ1-1,ASSSQGATEAF
TRBV20-1,TRBJ1-2,SARSRGDYGYT
TRBV7-2,TRBJ1-2,ASSRTGYGYT
TRBV5-1,TRBJ1-1,ASSLMGVNPGTEAF
TRBV12-3/TRBV12-4,TRBJ2-5,ASSSYLLGEETQY
TRBV3-1,TRBJ1-2,ASSQDLTAPQDT
TRBV18,TRBJ1-5,ASSPFGEGDSNQPQH
TRBV12-3/TRBV12-4,TRBJ2-1,ASSLEGLSYNEQF
TRBV28,TRBJ2-3,ASRSWYSPPDTQY